These T cell receptor beta chains were read from a single sample in a study of CD8 T cells in Susac syndrome. Each CDR3 protein gets one entry after TCRdb re-called the immunoSEQ multiplex PCR reads with MiXCR. The table records about 160,000 distinct CDR3 sequences, about 93% of them present only once. The sample was CD4+ T cells from PBMCs. Receptors were obtained from a human donor in good health. Each CDR3 is given with its conserved first and last residue. A D gene is named only where the DNA matches it firmly. Part of the rows lack a size; the others show once, few, many or a class for expanded clones.

few,TRBJ1-2,-,TRBV5-6,CASSLEGRGYGYTF,TGTGCCAGCAGCTTGGAGGGCAGGGGCTATGGCTACACCTTC
once,TRBJ1-5,-,TRBV19,CASSTQDRGYQAQHF,TGTGCCAGTAGTACCCAGGACAGAGGCTATCAGGCCCAGCATTTT
-,TRBJ2-1,-,TRBV20-1,CSASQGLSYNEQFF,TGCAGTGCTAGTCAGGGACTCTCTTACAATGAGCAGTTCTTC
-,TRBJ1-2,-,TRBV29-1,CSVRQGMVYTF,TGCAGCGTTCGCCAGGGAATGGTCTACACCTTC
once,TRBJ2-3,-,TRBV5-4,CASSPKESGDTQYF,TGTGCCAGCAGCCCCAAAGAGTCCGGAGATACGCAGTATTTT
-,TRBJ1-1,-,TRBV5-4,CASSPPPGANTEAFF,TGTGCCAGCAGCCCGCCTCCGGGGGCGAACACTGAAGCTTTCTTT
-,TRBJ1-1,-,TRBV14,CASSRYLGTEAFF,TGTGCCAGCAGCCGGTACCTGGGCACTGAAGCTTTCTTT
-,TRBJ1-5,-,TRBV12-3/TRBV12-4,CASSNGAHQPQHF,TGTGCCAGCAGTAACGGGGCCCATCAGCCCCAGCATTTT
-,TRBJ2-1,TRBD2,TRBV11-2,CASSPVGGGVYNEQFF,TGTGCCAGCAGCCCGGTGGGCGGGGGGGTTTACAATGAGCAGTTCTTC
-,TRBJ2-7,-,TRBV20-1,CSAPDGGPSGEQYF,TGCAGTGCCCCGGATGGGGGGCCGTCCGGCGAGCAGTACTTC
-,TRBJ1-1,-,TRBV30,CAGGRVNTEAFF,TGTGCCGGGGGCAGGGTGAACACTGAAGCTTTCTTT
-,TRBJ2-3,-,TRBV4-1,CASSQRDVTDTQYF,TGCGCCAGCAGCCAGAGGGATGTCACAGATACGCAGTATTTT
few,TRBJ1-2,TRBD1,TRBV7-9,CASSRDSNYGYTF,TGTGCCAGCAGCCGGGACAGTAACTATGGCTACACCTTC
-,TRBJ1-2,-,TRBV29-1,CSVEEPGGPVNYGYTF,TGCAGCGTTGAAGAGCCCGGGGGCCCCGTTAACTATGGCTACACCTTC
-,TRBJ1-1,-,TRBV7-2,CASSYIVGGNTEAFF,TGTGCCAGCAGCTATATAGTTGGAGGGAACACTGAAGCTTTCTTT
-,TRBJ1-1,-,TRBV29-1,CSVGGGQSTEAFF,TGCAGCGTTGGGGGGGGGCAAAGCACTGAAGCTTTCTTT
-,TRBJ2-5,-,TRBV18,CASSPPSVEKTQYF,TGTGCCAGCTCACCACCGTCCGTGGAGAAGACCCAGTACTTC
-,TRBJ2-7,TRBD1,TRBV19,CASRIGTGQSHEQYF,TGTGCCAGTAGAATCGGGACAGGGCAAAGCCACGAGCAGTACTTC
few,TRBJ2-5,-,TRBV18,CASSPGVETQYF,TGTGCCAGCTCACCGGGGGTAGAGACCCAGTACTTC
-,TRBJ2-7,TRBD1,TRBV2,CASGDPVGTGTDEQYF,TGTGCCAGCGGGGATCCGGTGGGGACAGGGACGGACGAGCAGTACTTC
-,TRBJ2-3,TRBD2,TRBV9,CASSPRSGLAGGSTDTQYF,TGTGCCAGCAGCCCCCGTTCCGGACTAGCGGGGGGTAGCACAGATACGCAGTATTTT
-,TRBJ2-3,-,TRBV7-2,CASSDKTSTDTQYF,TGTGCCAGCAGCGACAAGACTAGCACAGATACGCAGTATTTT
-,TRBJ1-2,TRBD1,TRBV7-3,CASSPGQGGYTF,TGTGCCAGCAGCCCTGGACAGGGGGGCTACACCTTC
-,TRBJ2-2,-,TRBV4-1,CASRVGGYSGELVF,TGCGCCAGCAGGGTAGGGGGCTATAGCGGGGAGCTGGTTTTT
-,TRBJ1-2,-,TRBV3-1,CASSHLDLNGYTF,TGTGCCAGCAGCCACCTTGACTTAAATGGCTACACCTTC
-,TRBJ1-2,TRBD1,TRBV20-1,CSASRTGGFGYTF,TGCAGTGCTTCTAGGACAGGGGGCTTTGGCTACACCTTC
-,TRBJ1-2,-,TRBV20-1,CSGKGDFRGYTF,TGCAGTGGAAAGGGGGATTTTCGTGGCTACACCTTC
-,TRBJ2-3,TRBD2,TRBV5-4,CASSLQLAGADTQYF,TGTGCCAGCAGCTTACAACTAGCGGGGGCAGATACGCAGTATTTT
-,TRBJ1-1,TRBD1,TRBV29-1,CSGNRGRTEAFF,TGCAGCGGGAACAGGGGGCGGACTGAAGCTTTCTTT
-,TRBJ2-3,-,TRBV29-1,CSVVRVQGTDTQYF,TGCAGCGTTGTGAGGGTCCAAGGCACAGATACGCAGTATTTT
-,TRBJ1-5,-,TRBV7-9,CASGSNQPQHF,TGTGCCAGCGGAAGCAATCAGCCCCAGCATTTT